This entry features one TCR beta chain sequence. Antigen unknown. Germline CDR1 is LGHDT and CDR2 is YNNKEL (reference sequence). The CDR3 sequence is 16 residues long. Trimming at V came to 1 base and at J to 6 bases, leaving 4 bases not matched to a gene. This sample is drawn from a study of T cells in Graves' hyperthyroidism and ophthalmopathy. For the study at large: It was at initial diagnosis, before any treatment, that peripheral blood was collected.

The study, taken as a whole, reports: Clonotypes that were expanded in thyroid above 0.001 mostly appeared in blood too.

RNA transcripts provided the source from which TCR beta CDR3 regions were amplified. First-round RT-PCR with HTBI primers amplified the TCR CDR3 region. Each CDR3 protein gets one entry after TCRdb re-called the multiplex PCR reads with MiXCR. The sample includes hundreds of thousands of distinct CDR3 sequences, 13% to 15% of them seen just once. The PBMCs studied were ones that came from 8.5 to 10 ml fresh peripheral blood. V usage is TRBV3-1 and J usage is TRBJ2-1, with 12 bases fitting TRBD2. This receptor was identified in a woman aged 45-59 years with Graves' ophthalmopathy. Specimen: blood. The CDR3 region is CASSQAASGRANEQFF. The CDR3 DNA reads as TGTGCCAGCAGCCAAGCGGCTAGCGGGAGGGCCAATGAGCAGTTCTTC.